This TCR beta chain is drawn from a study of T cell repertoires in cytomegalovirus infection. Across the whole study: Public TCR beta signatures were indicative of both CMV infection and a matching HLA type.

Germline-derived CDR1 and CDR2 are MDHEN and SYDVKM. This CDR3 is built from 14 residues. Trimming shortened V by 6 bases and J by 3 bases, and 15 bases separated the two germline ends. Each CDR3 protein gets one entry after TCRdb re-called the reads with MiXCR. The profile covers hundreds of thousands of distinct CDR3 sequences, with about 9.2% appearing a single time and around 2.5% taken by the ten largest. Study-level findings and limits: Clonotype analysis showed dominance of the ex vivo response by HLA-C-restricted CMV-specific TCR beta clonotypes. CMV carriers with the relevant HLA were identified by cumulative public TCR beta family frequency.

This clonotype was counted a few times. What it binds is unknown. The gene calls are TRBV28 and TRBJ2-7; D possibly corresponds to TRBD2 (5 bases). Sequenced material: PBMCs. The sequence derives from a human donor in good health (CMV status not recorded). Some clones in this sample may be carry-over from other donors' samples. CDR3 residues: CASSPSDGIYEQYF. In nucleotides, the CDR3 is TGTGCCAGCAGCCCTTCGGACGGGATCTACGAGCAGTACTTC.